One sample yielded the 19 T cell receptor beta chains listed below, sequenced in a study of blood T cell repertoires in COVID-19 (dated by TCRdb to 2020 to 2022). The library was built by means of the immunoSEQ multiplex PCR assay. TCRdb carries this immuneACCESS record with in-frame sequences only. Its versions omit some clonotypes, under half of them owing to an unresolved V gene in the studies checked, with the rest unexplained. Present in this sample are under 300,000 clones, about 90% of which were seen just once. Around 6.5% of the sample belongs to the ten largest clones. The sequenced sample consisted of peripheral blood. The receptors stem from a man in his 60s with acute or convalescent COVID-19.

CDR3 in amino acids: CASRPGGFGYTF. Written as DNA, the CDR3 is TGTGCCAGCCGGCCAGGGGGGTTTGGCTACACCTTC. V gene TRBV6-5 combines with J gene TRBJ1-2; 7 nucleotides match TRBD1. The CDR3 sequence is 12 residues long. Germline V lookup: CDR1 MNHEY, CDR2 SVGAGI. The trim removed 8 bases at V and 7 bases at J, leaving 7 bases unmatched.

In DNA, the CDR3 is TGTGCCAGCAGCTTAGACGGCTATGGCTACACCTTC. Translating it yields CASSLDGYGYTF. This chain links TRBV7-9 with TRBJ1-2; D gene ambiguous. The CDR3 is made up of 12 amino acids. Germline V gives CDR1 SEHNR, CDR2 FQNEAQ (reference sequence). Trimming left V 1 base short and J 4 bases short, with 4 bases between.

The chain has TRBV7-9 and TRBJ1-5, with 8 positions matching TRBD1. The CDR3 spans 16 residues. The J segment lost 2 bases and the V segment lost 3 bases, leaving 6 bases of the junction unmatched. Germline V gene sequence: CDR1 SEHNR, CDR2 FQNEAQ (reference sequence). CDR3 region: CASSFTGGAGNQPQHF. CDR3 sequence (DNA): TGTGCCAGCAGCTTCACAGGGGGTGCGGGCAATCAGCCCCAGCATTTT. Full variable domain (remainder filled in from reference TRBV7-9 and TRBJ1-5): DTGVSQNPRHKITKRGQNVTFRCDPISEHNRLYWYRQTLGQGPEFLTYFQNEAQLEKSRLLSDRFSAERPKGSFSTLEIQRTEQGDSAMYLCASSFTGGAGNQPQHFGDGTRLSIL.

This chain links TRBV10-3 with TRBJ1-3, with no clear D. V shed 8 bases and J shed 0 bases, with 14 bases lying between them. The CDR3 contains 15 residues. CDR1 and CDR2 from the germline V gene are ENHRY and SYGVKD. This CDR3 is CAIGWTGNSGNTIYF. The CDR3 region has the DNA TGTGCCATCGGCTGGACCGGGAACTCTGGAAACACCATATATTTT.

The chain employs TRBV5-1 and TRBJ2-1; TRBD1 matches 9 bases. V dropped 4 bases and J dropped 5; count of bases not matched to a gene: 10. The CDR3 has 16 residues. Germline loops: CDR1 SGHRS, CDR2 YFSETQ. The CDR3 spells CASSPLTGGKNNEQFF. The CDR3 coding sequence is TGCGCCAGCAGCCCTCTGACAGGGGGAAAAAACAATGAGCAGTTCTTC.

The gene calls are TRBV9 and TRBJ1-6, with D perhaps TRBD1 (5 bases). CDR1 and CDR2 (germline): SGDLS, YYNGEE. Trimming removed 3 bases from V and 5 bases from J, with 9 bases in between. CDR3 length: 14 residues. For the CDR3, the DNA is TGTGCCAGCAGCGGGGGGAGGAATAATTCACCCCTCCACTTT. It yields the protein CASSGGRNNSPLHF.

This clone was observed a few times. This rearrangement joins TRBV4-3 to TRBJ2-7; 7 bases are shared with TRBD1. The V gene's germline CDR1 is LGHNA and CDR2 YSLEER. J was trimmed by 2 bases and V by 5 bases; bases with no gene match: 6. The CDR3 is 14 residues long. In DNA form, the CDR3 reads TGCGCCAGCAGCTCCGGGGACAGTGCCTACGAGCAGTACTTC. It is translated as CASSSGDSAYEQYF.

The V and J genes are TRBV4-1 and TRBJ1-2; 9 nucleotides align to TRBD1. Germline loops: CDR1 MGHRA, CDR2 YSYEKL. This CDR3 contains 14 residues. V gave up 2 bases and J gave up 4 bases; unmatched junction bases: 2. For the CDR3, the DNA is TGCGCCAGCAGCCAACCGGGACAGGGCTATGGCTACACCTTC. Its translation: CASSQPGQGYGYTF.

The J gene is TRBJ2-1, the V gene TRBV6-5; D perhaps matches TRBD1 (7 bases). CDR1 and CDR2 (germline): MNHEY, SVGAGI. With 8 bases removed from V and 9 bases from J, the gap between germline ends came to 14 bases. The CDR3 is made up of 12 amino acids. CDR3: CASRHRGGEQFF. The CDR3 bases are TGTGCCAGCCGCCACAGGGGAGGTGAGCAGTTCTTC.

The V gene is TRBV24-1, the J gene TRBJ2-1, with a possible D match to TRBD2 (5 bases). Germline V lookup: CDR1 KGHDR, CDR2 SFDVKD. This CDR3 has 17 amino acids. V lost 1 base to trimming and J lost 0 bases, with 12 bases between them. CDR3 sequence: CATSDFQLTSSYNEQFF. In DNA, the CDR3 is TGTGCCACCAGTGATTTTCAGCTAACTAGCTCCTACAATGAGCAGTTCTTC.

The chain uses TRBV5-4 and TRBJ1-2, with D tentatively TRBD1 (5 bases). There are 14 residues in the CDR3. Trimming left V 5 bases short and J 6 bases short, with 17 bases between. Germline values: CDR1 SGHNT, CDR2 YYREEE (reference sequence). CDR3 region: CASSINGGADGYTF. Here the CDR3 DNA reads TGTGCCAGCAGTATAAACGGCGGGGCGGATGGCTACACCTTC.

The chain joins TRBV28 to TRBJ1-5; D may be TRBD1 (5 bases). The CDR3 loop spans 15 amino acids. From germline, CDR1 is MDHEN and CDR2 SYDVKM. Trimming left V 2 bases short and J 4 bases short, with 12 bases between. This CDR3 is CASSLRGQLNQPQHF. The CDR3 nucleotides read TGTGCCAGCAGTTTAAGGGGCCAGCTAAATCAGCCCCAGCATTTT.

This clone was observed a handful of times. J is TRBJ2-7 and V is TRBV29-1; TRBD2 aligns across 11 bases. The CDR3 consists of 14 residues. The V segment lost 1 base and the J segment 4 bases; nucleotides outside the gene matches: 3. Germline V lookup: CDR1 SQVTM, CDR2 ANQGSEA. CDR3 sequence (DNA): TGCAGCGTTGAAGTAGCGGGAGGGGGTTACGAGCAGTACTTC. Translation: CSVEVAGGGYEQYF.

The chain joins TRBV5-4 to TRBJ1-6, with 8 positions matching TRBD1. CDR3 length equals 14 residues. The junction had 3 bases not matched to a gene; V was cut back by 3 bases and J by 7 bases. Germline V CDR1 and CDR2: SGHNT, YYREEE (reference sequence). In DNA, the CDR3 is TGTGCCAGCAGCTGGGACAGGCGAAATTCACCCCTCCACTTT. It translates to CASSWDRRNSPLHF.

The chain recombines TRBV24-1 with TRBJ2-2; the D is unclear. CDR3 size: 11 residues. The germline V gene has CDR1 KGHDR and CDR2 SFDVKD. V was shortened by 9 bases and J by 5 bases, with 6 bases between the two germline ends. The DNA for the CDR3 is TGTGCCACCGGTCAGACCGGGGAGCTGTTTTTT. Encoded protein: CATGQTGELFF.

J is TRBJ1-5 and V is TRBV28, with 10 bases lining up with TRBD1. CDR1 MDHEN and CDR2 SYDVKM come from the germline V gene. J lost 2 bases, V lost 7 bases, and 5 bases had no gene match. The CDR3 contains 15 residues. The CDR3 coding sequence is TGTGCCAGCACCCTGGACAGGGGGGGCAATCAGCCCCAGCATTTT. Encoded protein: CASTLDRGGNQPQHF.

The chain employs TRBV18 and TRBJ1-4, with 9 positions matching TRBD1. Germline V lookup: CDR1 KGHSH, CDR2 LQKENI. There are 17 residues in the CDR3. Germline trimming cut 3 bases from V and 7 bases from J; bases unmatched to any gene: 12. The DNA of the CDR3 is TGTGCCAGCTCACCGCGTGGGGGGACAGGGCGAAGTGAAAAACTGTTTTTT. Its protein is CASSPRGGTGRSEKLFF.

J is TRBJ1-5 and V is TRBV4-1; 10 bases are a match to TRBD1. The CDR3 runs to 16 residues. V shed 4 bases and J 3 bases; nucleotides not matched to a gene: 6. Germline CDR1 is MGHRA and CDR2 is YSYEKL. CDR3 in DNA: TGCGCCAGCAGCCTAGCGGGACAGGGGATCAATCAGCCCCAGCATTTT. Amino acid sequence: CASSLAGQGINQPQHF.

V is TRBV6-1 and J is TRBJ1-2; 8 bases fit TRBD1. This CDR3 region has 17 residues. From germline, CDR1 is MNHNS and CDR2 SASEGT. Trimming removed 1 base from V and 0 bases from J; junction bases left unmatched: 7. As DNA, the CDR3 is TGTGCCAGCAGTGAAGGGGCAGGGGGCGCCTCTAACTATGGCTACACCTTC. Protein sequence: CASSEGAGGASNYGYTF.